Presented here are 17 T cell receptor beta chains from one specimen sequenced in a study of blood T cell repertoires in COVID-19. This table comes from immunoSEQ multiplex PCR, and its TCRdb copy is limited to in-frame clones, with some not included. The top ten hold about 2.7% of the sample, which has around 300,000 clones, around 86% seen once. Input material: PBMCs or T cells enriched from blood (not recorded which). Receptor source: a woman aged 18-29 years who had recovered from COVID-19.

The chain recombines TRBV3-1 (or the pseudogene TRBV3-2) with TRBJ1-2; D gene uncertain. With 1 base removed from V and 7 bases from J, the gap between germline ends came to 10 bases. The CDR3 is made up of 13 amino acids. From germline, CDR1 is LGHDT and CDR2 YNNKEL (reference sequence). This CDR3 is CASSQGPGGGYTF. CDR3 in DNA: TGTGCCAGCAGCCAAGGACCAGGTGGTGGCTACACCTTC.

The chain recombines TRBV7-2 with TRBJ1-5; D not resolved. CDR3 length: 15 amino acids. The V gene lost 1 base and the J gene lost 5 bases, with 12 bases spanning the gap. CDR1 is SGHTA, CDR2 FQGNSA, per germline. In nucleotides, the CDR3 is TGTGCCAGCAGCTTAGAAGCGGTTAGGGATCAGCCCCAGCATTTT. This gives the protein CASSLEAVRDQPQHF.

CDR3 bases: TGCGCCAGCAGCCAAGTAGGGAGGTCCCGGGATGAGCAGTTCTTC. This sequence encodes CASSQVGRSRDEQFF. The genes are TRBV4-3 and TRBJ2-1; D may be TRBD2 (6 bases). The length of the CDR3 is 15 residues. Germline loops: CDR1 LGHNA, CDR2 YSLEER. V gave up 1 base and J gave up 8 bases, with 15 bases separating them.

This clone was counted a few times. The CDR3 sequence is CASSDHGEGGQPQHF. In DNA form, the CDR3 reads TGTGCCAGCAGTGATCATGGGGAAGGGGGTCAGCCCCAGCATTTT. The chain is built from TRBV6-1 and TRBJ1-5; D might be TRBD1 (6 bases). The ends were cut back, 3 bases at V and 6 bases at J, with 15 bases in the middle. Per germline, CDR1 MNHNS and CDR2 SASEGT. CDR3 length: 15 residues.

The CDR3 DNA follows: TGTGCCAGCAGCGAGACCGGGACTAGGGGTTTCTTC. This gives the protein CASSETGTRGFF. The chain recombines TRBV7-9 with TRBJ2-1; 8 bases fit TRBD2. V trimming: 5 bases; J trimming: 16 bases; junction bases outside the gene matches: 10. The CDR3 is 12 residues long. The germline CDR1 and CDR2 sequences are SEHNR and FQNEAQ (reference sequence).

This clone was observed a handful of times. The genes are TRBV6-5 and TRBJ1-2; 9 nucleotides align to TRBD1. Germline trimming cut 4 bases from V and 7 bases from J; bases unmatched to any gene: 10. The CDR3 is 15 residues long. Germline V CDR1 and CDR2: MNHEY, SVGAGI. The CDR3 DNA follows: TGTGCCAGCAGTTCCGTGAGGACAGGGGAAATTGGCTACACCTTC. Amino acid sequence: CASSSVRTGEIGYTF.

The rearrangement joins TRBV5-1 to TRBJ2-7; 7 positions match TRBD2. Trimming at V came to 4 bases and at J to 5 bases, leaving 9 bases not matched to a gene. The CDR3 length is 14 residues. Germline CDR1 reads SGHRS; CDR2 reads YFSETQ. CDR3 amino acids: CASSRTGGTNEQYF. As DNA, the CDR3 is TGCGCCAGCAGCCGGACGGGGGGAACCAACGAGCAGTACTTC.

The chain uses TRBV6-5 and TRBJ1-2; 12 bases fit TRBD1. The CDR3 is 14 amino acids. The V segment lost 6 bases and the J segment 6 bases; nucleotides outside the gene matches: 5. Germline V lookup: CDR1 MNHEY, CDR2 SVGAGI. In nucleotides, the CDR3 is TGTGCCAGCAGAAGGGACAGGGGGCAAGATGGCTACACCTTC. Amino acids: CASRRDRGQDGYTF.

The rearrangement links TRBV30 to TRBJ2-3; 15 nucleotides line up with TRBD2. Trimming took 0 bases from V and 2 from J; bases not matched to a gene: 6. This CDR3 spans 18 amino acids. CDR1 and CDR2 from the germline V gene are GTSNPN and SVGIG (reference sequence). The CDR3 sequence: CAWSVPGLAGGPTDTQYF. The CDR3 DNA reads TGTGCCTGGAGTGTCCCGGGACTAGCGGGAGGACCCACAGATACGCAGTATTTT.

This chain joins TRBV7-9 and TRBJ2-5; 7 bases are a match to TRBD1. The CDR3 sequence is 16 residues long. V shed 4 bases and J 1 base; nucleotides not matched to a gene: 9. The germline gives CDR1 SEHNR, CDR2 FQNEAQ (reference sequence). The CDR3 bases are TGTGCCAGCAGCTACCCGACAGGGTTCCTCCAAGAGACCCAGTACTTC. The encoded protein is CASSYPTGFLQETQYF.

This chain uses TRBV4-1 with TRBJ2-1; D is perhaps TRBD2 (5 bases). This CDR3 has 14 residues. With 0 bases removed from V and 8 bases from J, the gap between germline ends came to 11 bases. Germline loops: CDR1 MGHRA, CDR2 YSYEKL. DNA of the CDR3: TGCGCCAGCAGCCAAGAGTCGGGGAGCTATGAGCAGTTCTTC. Its protein product is CASSQESGSYEQFF.

The V call is TRBV14, the J call TRBJ2-7; D call uncertain. In germline, CDR1 is SGHDN, CDR2 FVKESK. The CDR3 runs to 13 residues. Trimming cost V 1 base and J 3 bases, with 7 bases left between them. The chain's CDR3 is CASSQVASYEQYF. The CDR3 DNA reads as TGTGCCAGCAGCCAAGTCGCGAGCTACGAGCAGTACTTC.

This rearrangement joins TRBV7-6 to TRBJ2-7, with TRBD2 identical over 8 bases. This CDR3 is built from 15 residues. The germline V gene encodes CDR1 SGHVS and CDR2 FNYEAQ. The V segment lost 0 bases and the J segment 0 bases; nucleotides outside the gene matches: 1. The CDR3 nucleotides are TGTGCCAGCAGCTTAGCCGCGGGAGGCTCCTACGAGCAGTACTTC. Its translation: CASSLAAGGSYEQYF.

This chain links TRBV4-1 with TRBJ2-5; the D is unclear. The CDR3 spans 14 residues. Germline loops: CDR1 MGHRA, CDR2 YSYEKL. V lost 4 bases and J lost 0, with 9 bases in between. In DNA, the CDR3 is TGCGCCAGCAGCCCCCTGGCGGACCAAGAGACCCAGTACTTC. This translates into CASSPLADQETQYF.

The CDR3 loop reads CASSQDGTGGRHGYTF. CDR3 sequence (DNA): TGCGCCAGCAGCCAAGATGGGACAGGGGGGAGGCATGGCTACACCTTC. This sequence joins TRBV4-3 and TRBJ1-2; 11 nucleotides agree with TRBD1. The CDR3 runs 16 residues. Trimming removed 0 bases from V and 6 bases from J; junction bases left unmatched: 6. Germline loops: CDR1 LGHNA, CDR2 YSLEER.

This chain uses TRBV5-5 with TRBJ2-3; a weak D match, TRBD1 (6 bases). Germline V gene sequence: CDR1 SGHKS, CDR2 YYEKEE (reference sequence). V lost 6 bases to trimming and J lost 0 bases, with 11 bases between them. CDR3 size: 14 residues. CDR3 coding DNA: TGTGCCAGCAACGGGGACATAAGCACAGATACGCAGTATTTT. It yields the protein CASNGDISTDTQYF.

In this sample, this clone turned up once. V usage is TRBV7-3 and J usage is TRBJ2-4; D uncertain. V lost 3 bases to trimming and J lost 0 bases, with 12 bases between them. There are 16 residues in the CDR3. Germline V gene lookup returns CDR1 SGHTA and CDR2 FQGTGA. CDR3 nucleotide sequence: TGTGCCAGCAGCTTTAAGAGTCGACTAGCCAAAAACATTCAGTACTTC. It yields the protein CASSFKSRLAKNIQYF.